This T cell receptor beta chain derives from a study of metastatic and nonmetastatic thyroid tumors (dated by TCRdb to 2020 to 2022). For context, the study as a whole: Repertoires from peripheral blood and from tumor or nodule tissue samples of malignant and benign thyroid patients were compared.

Before undergoing thyroid surgery, none of the patients had been given any kind of treatment. The study retrospectively analysed patient clinical samples collected from the early 2010s to the late 2010s using T-cell receptor beta sequencing. The library was obtained by PCR. TCRdb records Illumina HiSeq 4000 as the sequencer. The TCR beta-chain CDR3 region of each patient was profiled by high-throughput sequencing. Under the source paper's analysis protocol: CDR3 differences across clinicopathological groups were used to build a classifier for discriminating distant-metastatic papillary thyroid cancer patients. The Shannon index was used to measure repertoire diversity, and the Morisita-Horn index was used to measure how similar tumor and blood repertoires were. TCRdb passed the public sequencing reads through fastp at Q25 and MiXCR, retaining productive beta sequences. The V and J calls here are based on TCRdb, not the publication. The sample has under 15,000 clones on record, 26% of them singletons. Around a sixth of the sample goes to the ten largest clones.

Study-wide findings and limitations: In both blood and tumor samples, malignant tumors were reported to have significantly higher TCR beta diversity than benign nodules.

V trim: 2 bases; J trim: 0 bases; unmatched bases: 4. The CDR3 holds 17 amino acids from the cysteine to the phenylalanine. Left in the record is the CDR3 DNA by itself, 51 bases read in frame from the first base. Taken from the germline V gene, the CDR1 and CDR2 loops are MNHEY and SVGEGT. Concerning this clone: Its antigen specificity is not known. Within one base of it there is no much larger clone, and no base qualities were kept.

The chain employs TRBV6-2 or TRBV6-3 and TRBJ2-1, and TRBD2 matches 10 of the central bases. Sequences were obtained from tumor tissue. The sequence came from a female donor with papillary thyroid cancer or a benign thyroid nodule (not recorded which). Some clones in this sample may be carry-over from other donors' samples. The DNA sequence reads TGTGCCAGCAGTTACCTAGCGGGGGCCGCCTCCTACAATGAGCAGTTCTTC. It encodes CASSYLAGAASYNEQFF.